These T cell receptor beta chains were read from a single sample in a study of memory CD4+ T cells and cytomegalovirus serostatus. This table comes from immunoSEQ multiplex PCR, and its TCRdb copy is limited to in-frame clones, with some not included. In the table there are around 63,000 clones, around 82% of which are singletons. Source material: memory CD4+ T cells from blood. The receptors stem from an adult in good health and CMV-seronegative. Some clones in this sample may be carry-over from other donors' samples. Both conserved end residues are trimmed from each CDR3. Size is omitted from some rows. Given values are once, few, many or a class for expanded clones.

J: TRBJ2-2
size: NA
V: TRBV27
CDR3: ASSLAGANTGELF

J: TRBJ2-1
size: NA
V: TRBV2
CDR3: ASSLTAGNEQF

J: TRBJ1-2
size: NA
V: TRBV10-3
CDR3: AISESLEGLSNYGYT

J: TRBJ2-1
size: NA
V: TRBV4-3
CDR3: ASSHRSGNKGDTRSNEQF

J: TRBJ2-5
size: NA
V: TRBV5-5
CDR3: ASSPGLVETQY

J: TRBJ2-1
size: NA
V: TRBV28
CDR3: ASITSGAGVGEQF

J: TRBJ2-3
size: NA
V: TRBV5-5
CDR3: ASSSQGATDTQY

J: TRBJ2-3
size: NA
V: TRBV19
CDR3: ASRRAATDTQY

J: TRBJ1-5
size: NA
V: TRBV4-2
CDR3: ASSHDRRINQPQH

J: TRBJ2-3
size: few
V: TRBV16
CDR3: ASSQELAGTDTQY

J: TRBJ1-4
size: NA
V: TRBV2
CDR3: AAGSRREKLF

J: TRBJ1-2
size: NA
V: TRBV5-4
CDR3: ASSRDITANYGYT

J: TRBJ2-5
size: NA
V: TRBV25-1
CDR3: ASSTSGRAEETQY

J: TRBJ2-5
size: NA
V: TRBV2
CDR3: ASSRTPQETQY

J: TRBJ1-1
size: NA
V: TRBV29-1
CDR3: SAARGTNTEAF

J: TRBJ1-5
size: few
V: TRBV12-5
CDR3: ASGLAGALQPQH

J: TRBJ2-5
size: NA
V: TRBV10-3
CDR3: AISEVQGVETQY

J: TRBJ2-7
size: NA
V: TRBV7-9
CDR3: ASSLRYEQY

J: TRBJ1-2
size: few
V: TRBV2
CDR3: ASSERRGSYGYT

J: TRBJ2-7
size: many
V: TRBV10-3
CDR3: AISAASGRARTYEQY

J: TRBJ1-2
size: NA
V: TRBV7-9
CDR3: ASSLPVLIPNYGYT

J: TRBJ2-3
size: NA
V: TRBV15
CDR3: ATSRQPPDTQY

J: TRBJ2-6
size: NA
V: TRBV29-1
CDR3: SVAVSGANVLT

J: TRBJ1-2
size: NA
V: TRBV5-6
CDR3: ASSSTRQGGGYT

J: TRBJ1-2
size: medium-sized
V: TRBV2
CDR3: ATQSTGDGYT

J: TRBJ2-3
size: NA
V: TRBV18
CDR3: ASSPPNRGTDTQY

J: TRBJ2-5
size: once
V: TRBV2
CDR3: ASSSGQGPQETQY

J: NA
size: NA
V: TRBV2
CDR3: AGAGLSYEQY

J: TRBJ1-1
size: NA
V: TRBV19
CDR3: ASTLRGGARNTEAF

J: TRBJ2-3
size: NA
V: TRBV9
CDR3: ASSAELAGGLDTQY

J: TRBJ1-2
size: few
V: TRBV7-9
CDR3: ASSPGAALVPHGYT

J: TRBJ1-1
size: NA
V: TRBV2
CDR3: ASSPTGLLNTEAF

J: TRBJ2-1
size: NA
V: TRBV5-1
CDR3: ASIRERGGSNEQF

J: TRBJ2-3
size: NA
V: TRBV30
CDR3: AWTPGLSTDTQY

J: TRBJ1-2
size: NA
V: TRBV7-2
CDR3: ASSLALARQVLDSNYGYT

J: TRBJ1-3
size: NA
V: TRBV7-2
CDR3: ASSLASGGNTIY

J: TRBJ1-5
size: NA
V: TRBV30
CDR3: AWDRDGNQPQH

J: TRBJ1-3
size: NA
V: TRBV7-2
CDR3: ASSFLLGPGLGNTIY

J: TRBJ1-2
size: NA
V: TRBV4-3
CDR3: ASSQEGSGARSYGYT

J: TRBJ2-6
size: once
V: TRBV4-3
CDR3: ASSITGGVASGANVLT

J: TRBJ1-1
size: NA
V: TRBV28
CDR3: ASGSIPNTEAF

J: TRBJ1-1
size: once
V: TRBV5-6
CDR3: ASSIDRGREAF

J: TRBJ2-1
size: once
V: TRBV28
CDR3: ASSYNPARGHNEQF

J: TRBJ2-7
size: NA
V: TRBV2
CDR3: ASKLYEGPLYEQY

J: TRBJ2-5
size: NA
V: TRBV29-1
CDR3: SAGQGEETQY

J: TRBJ1-4
size: NA
V: TRBV27
CDR3: ASSRSTNEKLF

J: TRBJ2-1
size: few
V: TRBV4-1
CDR3: ASSQALGSRRAPNEQF

J: TRBJ1-2
size: NA
V: TRBV5-4
CDR3: ASSAGGTGGYSGYT

J: TRBJ2-7
size: few
V: TRBV10-1
CDR3: ASSRGRGSFYEQY

J: TRBJ1-2
size: NA
V: TRBV19
CDR3: ASSGPGSGAYGYT